This TCR beta chain was sequenced during a study of cytomegalovirus exposure and HLA in healthy donors. This clone was recorded a few times. Germline V CDR1 and CDR2: MGHDK, SYGVNS. This CDR3 region has 13 residues. Trimming took 4 bases from V and 7 from J; bases not matched to a gene: 6. 13 Jbeta primers and 60 Vbeta primers were used for the PCR. Profiled with immunoSEQ multiplex PCR; TCRdb holds only in-frame clones, not every one. The profile shows around 150,000 clones, more than 75% of them singletons. This clonotype was sampled from a human donor in good health. The V call is TRBV25-1, the J call TRBJ1-2, with 7 bases aligning to TRBD1. The specimen sequenced was PBMCs. The CDR3 protein is CASSAINRGGYTF. The CDR3 bases are TGTGCCAGCAGTGCCATCAACAGGGGTGGCTACACCTTC.